What follows describes a single TCR beta chain. What it binds is unknown. This entry belongs to a study of CD8+CD57+ T cells in acquired aplastic anemia. Using genomic DNA as the template, TCR beta VDJ and CDR3 profiling was carried out. Using its own MiXCR run on the reads, TCRdb lists one record per CDR3 protein. The data show about 240,000 distinct CDR3 sequences, about 44% seen once. Overall study results and limits: Patients shared about 30 CD8+ CDR3 sequences with controls.

Germline V gene sequence: CDR1 SGHNT, CDR2 YYREEE (reference sequence). V lost 4 bases and J lost 6; bases outside the gene matches: 18. The CDR3 is 17 amino acids. Individuals selected for sequencing had exhibited CD8+CD57+ cell expansion on flow cytometry. As a group, the patients uniformly had severe acquired aplastic anemia. Sequenced: sorted CD4+, CD8+, or CD8+CD57+ T cells (not recorded which) from PBMCs. The chain couples TRBV5-4 to TRBJ1-2, with TRBD1 matching over 7 bases. The sequence was collected from a human donor with aplastic anemia. This CDR3 is CASSGLDDREEIDGYTF. The CDR3, as DNA: TGTGCCAGCAGCGGACTGGATGACAGGGAAGAAATTGATGGCTACACCTTC.